This TCR beta chain was recorded in a study of low-dose radiotherapy and immunotherapy resistance in tumors. As for the study in general: The study gave patients oral aspirin 300 mg daily for four cycles from cycle 1 day 1.

TRAV- and TRBV-specific primers, spanning alpha and beta chains, primed first-strand cDNA. TCRs underwent roughly 19 PCR cycles of amplification with a constant-region primer and V-primer adapter. Each CDR3 protein is one row after TCRdb ran MiXCR on the reads. The data contain 85,000 to 95,000 distinct CDR3 sequences, under 25% of them singletons. Germline V gives CDR1 SGDLS, CDR2 YYNGEE. This CDR3 contains 15 residues. Deletions cut 4 bases from V and 4 bases from J, with 16 bases between. Time point defined: after trial treatment. Specified treatment: LDRT plus nivolumab, ipilimumab, low-dose cyclophosphamide and aspirin (RACIN trial). Nivolumab, ipilimumab, aspirin, low-dose cyclophosphamide and low-dose radiotherapy were given to donors.

The V call is TRBV9, the J call TRBJ2-3; D is possibly TRBD2 (7 bases). This sequence originates from a female donor with ovarian cancer. Specimen: PBMCs, collected after low-dose radiotherapy plus immunotherapy. The CDR3 reads CASSPWGGSSDTQYF. The CDR3 region has the DNA TGTGCCAGCAGCCCTTGGGGGGGCTCTTCAGATACGCAGTATTTT. Complete variable domain (other parts from reference TRBV9 and TRBJ2-3): DSGVTQTPKHLITATGQRVTLRCSPRSGDLSVYWYQQSLDQGLQFLIQYYNGEERAKGNILERFSAQQFPDLHSELNLSSLELGDSALYFCASSPWGGSSDTQYFGPGTRLTVL.